The rows below give T cell receptor beta chains drawn from one sample of a study of blood T cell repertoires in COVID-19. The assay was immunoSEQ multiplex PCR, and TCRdb's table has in-frame clones only and misses some. The table includes fewer than 90,000 clones, 55% to 75% detected once. Input material: peripheral blood. Receptors were obtained from a woman aged 80 or over with acute or convalescent COVID-19. The conserved cysteine and the conserved F or W are not part of the CDR3 here. The D gene is left open where the match is weak.

V	J	D	CDR3
TRBV6-4	TRBJ1-6	TRBD1	ASSDSPPGQGNSPLH
TRBV15	TRBJ1-2	TRBD1	ATRRTGGYGYT
TRBV6-6	TRBJ1-1	-	ASRPLTGNTEAF
TRBV7-2	TRBJ2-1	-	ASSGRESYNEQF
TRBV2	TRBJ1-1	-	ASREEGGTEAF
TRBV6-5	TRBJ1-1	-	AVLPREGSTEAF
TRBV6-4	TRBJ1-1	TRBD1	ASSPTGGQDTEAF
TRBV21-1	TRBJ1-6	-	ASSKDPPGAYNSPLH
TRBV5-1	TRBJ2-7	-	ASSLAPDSYEQY
TRBV3-1/TRBV3-2	TRBJ2-5	TRBD2	ASRQRGFGETQY
TRBV5-6	TRBJ2-7	-	ASSFTGTYEQY
TRBV11-2	TRBJ2-5	TRBD1	ASSYDRVWETQY
TRBV2	TRBJ1-6	-	ASSQGLDSPLH
TRBV30	TRBJ1-1	-	AWSPGIEAF
TRBV28	TRBJ1-1	-	ASSPWGGTEAF
TRBV7-2	TRBJ1-2	TRBD1	ASRRTGVYGYT
TRBV12-3/TRBV12-4	TRBJ1-6	-	ASSPGNSPLH
TRBV24-1	TRBJ2-6	TRBD1	ATSDHPGQGTGANVLT
TRBV5-1	TRBJ2-3	TRBD2	ASSLAYFGGGEDTQY
TRBV6-6	TRBJ1-6	-	ASSPQGSSYNSPLH
TRBV7-8	TRBJ1-4	-	ASSLSALGGKNEKLF
TRBV12-1	TRBJ1-3	-	ASSLRSSGNTIY
TRBV19	TRBJ1-3	TRBD1	ASSISGTGGTGNTIY
TRBV28	TRBJ2-7	-	ASSFLGASYEQY
TRBV14	TRBJ1-2	-	ASRRDSSFQYT